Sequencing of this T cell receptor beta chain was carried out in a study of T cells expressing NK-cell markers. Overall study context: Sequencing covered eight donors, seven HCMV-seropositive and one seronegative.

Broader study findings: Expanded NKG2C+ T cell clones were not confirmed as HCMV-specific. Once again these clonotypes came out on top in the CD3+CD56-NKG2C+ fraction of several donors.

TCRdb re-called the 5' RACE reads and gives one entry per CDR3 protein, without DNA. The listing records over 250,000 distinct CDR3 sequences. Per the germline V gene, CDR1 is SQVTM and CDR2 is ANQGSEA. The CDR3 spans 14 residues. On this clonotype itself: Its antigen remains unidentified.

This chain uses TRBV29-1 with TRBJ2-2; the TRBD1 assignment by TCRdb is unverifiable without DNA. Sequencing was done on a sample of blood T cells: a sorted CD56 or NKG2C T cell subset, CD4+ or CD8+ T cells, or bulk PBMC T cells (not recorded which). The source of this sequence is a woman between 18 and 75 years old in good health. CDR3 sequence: CSVQLQDPAGELFF.